This T cell receptor (beta chain) originates from a study of regulatory T cells in long-lasting Graves disease. Whole-study context: Graves' patients, newly diagnosed, had taken antithyroid drugs under 3 months. Findings and limits, study-wide: Owing to a sample size that was small, accuracy may have been reduced. Persistent-disease Graves' patients showed less TCR diversity than new cases.

The time point is: newly diagnosed GD, antithyroid drugs for less than 3 months. The authors made the TCR library using RNA they extracted from PBMCs. Germline V lookup: CDR1 GTSNPN, CDR2 SVGIG (reference sequence). The length of the CDR3 is 13 residues. The V end was cut by 4 bases, the J end by 8 bases, with 14 bases between. Arm-PCR with iRepertoire HTBI primers amplified the CDR3 regions for these TCR beta libraries. TCRdb reprocessed the multiplex PCR reads via MiXCR and lists one record per CDR3 protein. The profile covers about 540,000 distinct CDR3 sequences, with approximately 13% appearing a single time and 10% taken by the ten largest. In this sample, this clonotype turned up many times. Its antigen is unknown. The sample also formed part of further work on T cells in Graves' hyperthyroidism and ophthalmopathy.

This sequence originates from a man aged 25-45 years with Graves disease. The chain employs TRBV30 and TRBJ1-4, with a possible D match to TRBD1 (6 bases). The starting material was peripheral blood mononuclear cells (PBMCs), obtained at new diagnosis, from a patient treated with antithyroid drugs. The CDR3 region is CAWTSGTLEKLFF. Here the CDR3 DNA reads TGTGCCTGGACCTCCGGGACATTAGAAAAACTGTTTTTT.